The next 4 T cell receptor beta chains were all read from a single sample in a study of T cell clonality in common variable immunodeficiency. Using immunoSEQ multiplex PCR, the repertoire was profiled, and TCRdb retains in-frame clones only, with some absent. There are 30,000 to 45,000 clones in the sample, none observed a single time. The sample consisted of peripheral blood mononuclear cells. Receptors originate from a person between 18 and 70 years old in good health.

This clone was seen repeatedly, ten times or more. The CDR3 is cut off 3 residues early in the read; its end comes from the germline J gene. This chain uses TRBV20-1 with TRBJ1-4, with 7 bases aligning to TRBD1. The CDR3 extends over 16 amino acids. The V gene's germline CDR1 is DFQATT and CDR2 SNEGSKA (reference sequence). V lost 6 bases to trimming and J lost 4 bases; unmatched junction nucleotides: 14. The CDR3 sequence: CSAKGAPINFNEKLFF. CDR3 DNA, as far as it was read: TGCAGTGCAAAGGGGGCGCCTATCAACTTTAATGAAAAA.

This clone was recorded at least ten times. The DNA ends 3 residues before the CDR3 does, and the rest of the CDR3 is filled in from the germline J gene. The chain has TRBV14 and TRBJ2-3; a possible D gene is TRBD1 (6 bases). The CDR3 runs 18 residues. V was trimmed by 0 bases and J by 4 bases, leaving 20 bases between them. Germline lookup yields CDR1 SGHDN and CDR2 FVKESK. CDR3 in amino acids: CASSQDGKITGWPDTQYF. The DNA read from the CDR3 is TGTGCCAGCAGCCAAGATGGGAAGATCACAGGGTGGCCAGATACG.

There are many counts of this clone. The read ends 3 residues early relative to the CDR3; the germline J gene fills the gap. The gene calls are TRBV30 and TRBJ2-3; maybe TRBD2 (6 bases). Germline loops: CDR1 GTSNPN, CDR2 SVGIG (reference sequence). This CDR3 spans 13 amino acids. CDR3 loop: CAWSAGLQETQYF. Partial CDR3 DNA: TGTGCCTGGAGTGCGGGACTGCAAGAGACG.

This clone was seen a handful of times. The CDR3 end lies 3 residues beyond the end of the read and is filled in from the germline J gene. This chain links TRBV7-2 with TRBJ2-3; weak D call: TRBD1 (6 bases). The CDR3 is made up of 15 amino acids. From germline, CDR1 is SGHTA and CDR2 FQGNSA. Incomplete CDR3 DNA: TGTGCCAGCAGCTTAAATCAGGGGCCGCAAGAGACG. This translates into CASSLNQGPQET. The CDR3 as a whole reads CASSLNQGPQETQYF.